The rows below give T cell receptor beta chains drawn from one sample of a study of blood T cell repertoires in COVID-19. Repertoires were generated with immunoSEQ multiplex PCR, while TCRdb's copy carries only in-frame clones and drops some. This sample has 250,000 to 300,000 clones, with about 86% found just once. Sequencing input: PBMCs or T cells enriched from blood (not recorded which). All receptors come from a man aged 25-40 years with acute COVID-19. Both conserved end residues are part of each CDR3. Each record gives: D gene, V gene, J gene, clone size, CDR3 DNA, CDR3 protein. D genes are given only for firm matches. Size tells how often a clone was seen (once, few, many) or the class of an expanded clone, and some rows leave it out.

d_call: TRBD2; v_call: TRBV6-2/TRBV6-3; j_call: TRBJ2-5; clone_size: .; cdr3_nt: TGTGCCAGCAGTTCTGGGACTAGCGGGAGCAGAGAGACCCAGTACTTC; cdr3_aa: CASSSGTSGSRETQYF
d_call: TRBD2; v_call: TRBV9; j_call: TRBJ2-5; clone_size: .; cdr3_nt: TGTGCCAGCAGCGCAGCGGGGGTCTCGATAGAGACCCAGTACTTC; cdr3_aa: CASSAAGVSIETQYF
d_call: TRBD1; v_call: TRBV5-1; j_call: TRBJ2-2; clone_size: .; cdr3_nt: TGCGCCAGCAGATTACAGGGGGAAGTCACCGGGGAGCTGTTTTTT; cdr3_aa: CASRLQGEVTGELFF
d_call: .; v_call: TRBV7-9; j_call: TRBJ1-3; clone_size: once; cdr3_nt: TGTGCCAGCAGCTTAGTTACGGACACCATATATTTT; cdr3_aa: CASSLVTDTIYF
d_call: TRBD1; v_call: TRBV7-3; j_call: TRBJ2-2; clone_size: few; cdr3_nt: TGTGCCAGCAGCCTACAGGGGGCAACCGGGGAGCTGTTTTTT; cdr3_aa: CASSLQGATGELFF
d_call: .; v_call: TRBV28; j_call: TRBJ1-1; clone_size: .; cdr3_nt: TGTGCCAGCAGATCCGACAGTCTCGACACTGAAGCTTTCTTT; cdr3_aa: CASRSDSLDTEAFF
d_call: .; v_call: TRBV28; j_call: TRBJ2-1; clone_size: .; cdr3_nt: TGTGCCAGCAGCCTCACTGGGCGAGAAATGGGGCTGTTCTTC; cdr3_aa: CASSLTGREMGLFF
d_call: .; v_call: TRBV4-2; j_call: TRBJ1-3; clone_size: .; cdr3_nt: TGTGCCAGCAGCACAATCAGCTGGGACTCTACTTACTCTGGAAACACCATATATTTT; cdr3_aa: CASSTISWDSTYSGNTIYF
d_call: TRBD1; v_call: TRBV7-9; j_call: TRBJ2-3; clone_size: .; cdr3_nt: TGTGCCAGCAGCCTACTACAGGGGATGCTTACAGATACGCAGTATTTT; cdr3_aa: CASSLLQGMLTDTQYF
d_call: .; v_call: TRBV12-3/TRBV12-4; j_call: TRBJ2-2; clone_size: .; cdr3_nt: TGTGCCAGCAGTTTCAGTTACACCGGGGAGCTGTTTTTT; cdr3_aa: CASSFSYTGELFF
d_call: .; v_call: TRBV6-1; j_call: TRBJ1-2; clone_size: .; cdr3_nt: TGTGCCAGCAGTGAAGCAGGCGCAGGCTATGGCTACACCTTC; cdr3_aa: CASSEAGAGYGYTF
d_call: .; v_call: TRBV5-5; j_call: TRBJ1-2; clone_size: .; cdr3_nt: TGTGCCAGCAGCATGGACAGTAACTATGGCTACACCTTC; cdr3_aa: CASSMDSNYGYTF
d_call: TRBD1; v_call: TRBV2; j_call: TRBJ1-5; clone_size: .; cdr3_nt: TGTGCCAGCACGGGACAGGGTTCACGTCAGCCCCAGCATTTT; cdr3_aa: CASTGQGSRQPQHF
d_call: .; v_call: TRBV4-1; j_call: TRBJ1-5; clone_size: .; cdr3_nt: TGCGCCAGCAGCCGCCCTGGGGAGGGTTCGGCTCAGCCCCAGCATTTT; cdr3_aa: CASSRPGEGSAQPQHF
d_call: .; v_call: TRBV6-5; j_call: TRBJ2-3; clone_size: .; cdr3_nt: TGTGCCAGCAGAGGGACATTCTTGGGTACGCAGTATTTT; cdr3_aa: CASRGTFLGTQYF
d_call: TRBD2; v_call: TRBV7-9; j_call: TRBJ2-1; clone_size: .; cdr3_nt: TGTGCCAGCAGCTTAGGGGGGACTAAAGACAATGAGCAGTTCTTC; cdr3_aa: CASSLGGTKDNEQFF
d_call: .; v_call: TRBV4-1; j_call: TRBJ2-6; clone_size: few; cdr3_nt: TGCGCCAGCAGCCAAGCACAGGGCTCTGGGGCCAACGTCCTGACTTTC; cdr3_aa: CASSQAQGSGANVLTF
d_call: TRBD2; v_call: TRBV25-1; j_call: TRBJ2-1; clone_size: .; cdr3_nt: TGTGCCAGCAGGGATAAGCGGGAGGGGTACAATGAGCAGTTCTTC; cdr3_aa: CASRDKREGYNEQFF
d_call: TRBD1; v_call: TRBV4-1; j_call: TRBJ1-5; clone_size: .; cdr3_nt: TGCGCCAGCAGCCAAGGTGGGACAGGGGGTTTGCAGCCCCAGCATTTT; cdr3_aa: CASSQGGTGGLQPQHF
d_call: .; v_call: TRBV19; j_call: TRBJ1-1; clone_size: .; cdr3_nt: TGTGCCAGTAGTTGGACGGGAAACACTGAAGCTTTCTTT; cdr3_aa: CASSWTGNTEAFF
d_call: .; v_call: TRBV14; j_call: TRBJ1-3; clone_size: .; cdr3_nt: TGTGCCAGCAGCCAACGTTCCCTCTCTGGAAACACCATATATTTT; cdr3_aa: CASSQRSLSGNTIYF
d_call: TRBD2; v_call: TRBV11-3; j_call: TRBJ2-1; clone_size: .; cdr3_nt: TGTGCCAGCAGCTTAGGTCGGGGACTAGCGGTTCTAAGCTCCTACAATGAGCAGTTCTTC; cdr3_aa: CASSLGRGLAVLSSYNEQFF
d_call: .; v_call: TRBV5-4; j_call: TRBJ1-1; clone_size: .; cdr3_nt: TGTGCCAGCAGCCTCGGGGGAAAGAACACTGAAGCTTTCTTT; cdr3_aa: CASSLGGKNTEAFF
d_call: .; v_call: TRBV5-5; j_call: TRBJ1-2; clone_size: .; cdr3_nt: TGTGCCAGCAGCCCCGGGGCGGGGTATGGCTACACCTTC; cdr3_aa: CASSPGAGYGYTF
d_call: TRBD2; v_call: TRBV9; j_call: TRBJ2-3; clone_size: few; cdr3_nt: TGTGCCAGCAGCCCGGGGGGGGGCACCGATACGCAGTATTTT; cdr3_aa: CASSPGGGTDTQYF
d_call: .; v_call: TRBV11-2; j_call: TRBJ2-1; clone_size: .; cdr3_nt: TGTGCCAGCCGACGCGGCCCAGTGGAGTTCTTC; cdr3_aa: CASRRGPVEFF
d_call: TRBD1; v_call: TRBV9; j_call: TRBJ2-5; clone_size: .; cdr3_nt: TGTGCCAGCAGCCCACTCCAAGGACAGGGGGCATGGGAGACCCAGTACTTC; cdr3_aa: CASSPLQGQGAWETQYF
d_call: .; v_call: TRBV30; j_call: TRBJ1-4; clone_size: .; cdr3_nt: TGTGCCTGGAGTGTCAGGGCACGAGGTGAAAAACTGTTTTTT; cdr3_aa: CAWSVRARGEKLFF
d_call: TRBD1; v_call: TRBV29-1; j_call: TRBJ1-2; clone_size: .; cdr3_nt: TGCAGCGTTCGGGACAGCTATGGCTACACCTTC; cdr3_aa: CSVRDSYGYTF
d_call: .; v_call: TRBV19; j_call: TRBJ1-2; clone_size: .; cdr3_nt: TGTGCCAGTAGTATCGGCAGGGTAGGAGGCTACACCTTC; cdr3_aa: CASSIGRVGGYTF
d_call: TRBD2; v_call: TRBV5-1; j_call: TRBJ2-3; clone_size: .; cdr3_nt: TGTGCCAGCAGCCCCTTGACTAGCGGGAGTGCAGATACGCAGTATTTT; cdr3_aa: CASSPLTSGSADTQYF
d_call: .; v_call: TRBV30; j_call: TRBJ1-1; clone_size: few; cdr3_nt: TGTGCCTGGAACCAGGGGTTCGAAGCTTTCTTT; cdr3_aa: CAWNQGFEAFF
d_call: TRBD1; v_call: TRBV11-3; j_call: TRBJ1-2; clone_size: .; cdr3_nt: TGTGCCAGCAGCTTAGCGTCGGGGACAGGCCATAACTATGGCTACACCTTC; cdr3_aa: CASSLASGTGHNYGYTF
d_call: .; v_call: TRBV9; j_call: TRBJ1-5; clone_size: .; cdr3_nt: TGTGCCAGCGGAGGAGATTTGGGGAATCAGCCCCAGCATTTT; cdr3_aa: CASGGDLGNQPQHF
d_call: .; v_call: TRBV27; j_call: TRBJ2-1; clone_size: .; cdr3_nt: TGTGCCAGCAGTTTCTCCCTCTCCTACAATGAGCAGTTCTTC; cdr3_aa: CASSFSLSYNEQFF
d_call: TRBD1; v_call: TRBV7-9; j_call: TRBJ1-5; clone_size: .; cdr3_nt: TGTGCCAGCAGCTTCGGACAGGGTGTAGGACAGCCCCAGCATTTT; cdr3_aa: CASSFGQGVGQPQHF
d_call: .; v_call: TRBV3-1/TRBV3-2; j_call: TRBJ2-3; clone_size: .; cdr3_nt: TGTGCCAGCAGTTCCACCCAGGGAGATACGCAGTATTTT; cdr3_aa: CASSSTQGDTQYF
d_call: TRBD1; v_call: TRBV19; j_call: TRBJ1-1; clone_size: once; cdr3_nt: TGTGCCAGCACTATGACAGGGGGGGATACTGAAGCTTTCTTT; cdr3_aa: CASTMTGGDTEAFF